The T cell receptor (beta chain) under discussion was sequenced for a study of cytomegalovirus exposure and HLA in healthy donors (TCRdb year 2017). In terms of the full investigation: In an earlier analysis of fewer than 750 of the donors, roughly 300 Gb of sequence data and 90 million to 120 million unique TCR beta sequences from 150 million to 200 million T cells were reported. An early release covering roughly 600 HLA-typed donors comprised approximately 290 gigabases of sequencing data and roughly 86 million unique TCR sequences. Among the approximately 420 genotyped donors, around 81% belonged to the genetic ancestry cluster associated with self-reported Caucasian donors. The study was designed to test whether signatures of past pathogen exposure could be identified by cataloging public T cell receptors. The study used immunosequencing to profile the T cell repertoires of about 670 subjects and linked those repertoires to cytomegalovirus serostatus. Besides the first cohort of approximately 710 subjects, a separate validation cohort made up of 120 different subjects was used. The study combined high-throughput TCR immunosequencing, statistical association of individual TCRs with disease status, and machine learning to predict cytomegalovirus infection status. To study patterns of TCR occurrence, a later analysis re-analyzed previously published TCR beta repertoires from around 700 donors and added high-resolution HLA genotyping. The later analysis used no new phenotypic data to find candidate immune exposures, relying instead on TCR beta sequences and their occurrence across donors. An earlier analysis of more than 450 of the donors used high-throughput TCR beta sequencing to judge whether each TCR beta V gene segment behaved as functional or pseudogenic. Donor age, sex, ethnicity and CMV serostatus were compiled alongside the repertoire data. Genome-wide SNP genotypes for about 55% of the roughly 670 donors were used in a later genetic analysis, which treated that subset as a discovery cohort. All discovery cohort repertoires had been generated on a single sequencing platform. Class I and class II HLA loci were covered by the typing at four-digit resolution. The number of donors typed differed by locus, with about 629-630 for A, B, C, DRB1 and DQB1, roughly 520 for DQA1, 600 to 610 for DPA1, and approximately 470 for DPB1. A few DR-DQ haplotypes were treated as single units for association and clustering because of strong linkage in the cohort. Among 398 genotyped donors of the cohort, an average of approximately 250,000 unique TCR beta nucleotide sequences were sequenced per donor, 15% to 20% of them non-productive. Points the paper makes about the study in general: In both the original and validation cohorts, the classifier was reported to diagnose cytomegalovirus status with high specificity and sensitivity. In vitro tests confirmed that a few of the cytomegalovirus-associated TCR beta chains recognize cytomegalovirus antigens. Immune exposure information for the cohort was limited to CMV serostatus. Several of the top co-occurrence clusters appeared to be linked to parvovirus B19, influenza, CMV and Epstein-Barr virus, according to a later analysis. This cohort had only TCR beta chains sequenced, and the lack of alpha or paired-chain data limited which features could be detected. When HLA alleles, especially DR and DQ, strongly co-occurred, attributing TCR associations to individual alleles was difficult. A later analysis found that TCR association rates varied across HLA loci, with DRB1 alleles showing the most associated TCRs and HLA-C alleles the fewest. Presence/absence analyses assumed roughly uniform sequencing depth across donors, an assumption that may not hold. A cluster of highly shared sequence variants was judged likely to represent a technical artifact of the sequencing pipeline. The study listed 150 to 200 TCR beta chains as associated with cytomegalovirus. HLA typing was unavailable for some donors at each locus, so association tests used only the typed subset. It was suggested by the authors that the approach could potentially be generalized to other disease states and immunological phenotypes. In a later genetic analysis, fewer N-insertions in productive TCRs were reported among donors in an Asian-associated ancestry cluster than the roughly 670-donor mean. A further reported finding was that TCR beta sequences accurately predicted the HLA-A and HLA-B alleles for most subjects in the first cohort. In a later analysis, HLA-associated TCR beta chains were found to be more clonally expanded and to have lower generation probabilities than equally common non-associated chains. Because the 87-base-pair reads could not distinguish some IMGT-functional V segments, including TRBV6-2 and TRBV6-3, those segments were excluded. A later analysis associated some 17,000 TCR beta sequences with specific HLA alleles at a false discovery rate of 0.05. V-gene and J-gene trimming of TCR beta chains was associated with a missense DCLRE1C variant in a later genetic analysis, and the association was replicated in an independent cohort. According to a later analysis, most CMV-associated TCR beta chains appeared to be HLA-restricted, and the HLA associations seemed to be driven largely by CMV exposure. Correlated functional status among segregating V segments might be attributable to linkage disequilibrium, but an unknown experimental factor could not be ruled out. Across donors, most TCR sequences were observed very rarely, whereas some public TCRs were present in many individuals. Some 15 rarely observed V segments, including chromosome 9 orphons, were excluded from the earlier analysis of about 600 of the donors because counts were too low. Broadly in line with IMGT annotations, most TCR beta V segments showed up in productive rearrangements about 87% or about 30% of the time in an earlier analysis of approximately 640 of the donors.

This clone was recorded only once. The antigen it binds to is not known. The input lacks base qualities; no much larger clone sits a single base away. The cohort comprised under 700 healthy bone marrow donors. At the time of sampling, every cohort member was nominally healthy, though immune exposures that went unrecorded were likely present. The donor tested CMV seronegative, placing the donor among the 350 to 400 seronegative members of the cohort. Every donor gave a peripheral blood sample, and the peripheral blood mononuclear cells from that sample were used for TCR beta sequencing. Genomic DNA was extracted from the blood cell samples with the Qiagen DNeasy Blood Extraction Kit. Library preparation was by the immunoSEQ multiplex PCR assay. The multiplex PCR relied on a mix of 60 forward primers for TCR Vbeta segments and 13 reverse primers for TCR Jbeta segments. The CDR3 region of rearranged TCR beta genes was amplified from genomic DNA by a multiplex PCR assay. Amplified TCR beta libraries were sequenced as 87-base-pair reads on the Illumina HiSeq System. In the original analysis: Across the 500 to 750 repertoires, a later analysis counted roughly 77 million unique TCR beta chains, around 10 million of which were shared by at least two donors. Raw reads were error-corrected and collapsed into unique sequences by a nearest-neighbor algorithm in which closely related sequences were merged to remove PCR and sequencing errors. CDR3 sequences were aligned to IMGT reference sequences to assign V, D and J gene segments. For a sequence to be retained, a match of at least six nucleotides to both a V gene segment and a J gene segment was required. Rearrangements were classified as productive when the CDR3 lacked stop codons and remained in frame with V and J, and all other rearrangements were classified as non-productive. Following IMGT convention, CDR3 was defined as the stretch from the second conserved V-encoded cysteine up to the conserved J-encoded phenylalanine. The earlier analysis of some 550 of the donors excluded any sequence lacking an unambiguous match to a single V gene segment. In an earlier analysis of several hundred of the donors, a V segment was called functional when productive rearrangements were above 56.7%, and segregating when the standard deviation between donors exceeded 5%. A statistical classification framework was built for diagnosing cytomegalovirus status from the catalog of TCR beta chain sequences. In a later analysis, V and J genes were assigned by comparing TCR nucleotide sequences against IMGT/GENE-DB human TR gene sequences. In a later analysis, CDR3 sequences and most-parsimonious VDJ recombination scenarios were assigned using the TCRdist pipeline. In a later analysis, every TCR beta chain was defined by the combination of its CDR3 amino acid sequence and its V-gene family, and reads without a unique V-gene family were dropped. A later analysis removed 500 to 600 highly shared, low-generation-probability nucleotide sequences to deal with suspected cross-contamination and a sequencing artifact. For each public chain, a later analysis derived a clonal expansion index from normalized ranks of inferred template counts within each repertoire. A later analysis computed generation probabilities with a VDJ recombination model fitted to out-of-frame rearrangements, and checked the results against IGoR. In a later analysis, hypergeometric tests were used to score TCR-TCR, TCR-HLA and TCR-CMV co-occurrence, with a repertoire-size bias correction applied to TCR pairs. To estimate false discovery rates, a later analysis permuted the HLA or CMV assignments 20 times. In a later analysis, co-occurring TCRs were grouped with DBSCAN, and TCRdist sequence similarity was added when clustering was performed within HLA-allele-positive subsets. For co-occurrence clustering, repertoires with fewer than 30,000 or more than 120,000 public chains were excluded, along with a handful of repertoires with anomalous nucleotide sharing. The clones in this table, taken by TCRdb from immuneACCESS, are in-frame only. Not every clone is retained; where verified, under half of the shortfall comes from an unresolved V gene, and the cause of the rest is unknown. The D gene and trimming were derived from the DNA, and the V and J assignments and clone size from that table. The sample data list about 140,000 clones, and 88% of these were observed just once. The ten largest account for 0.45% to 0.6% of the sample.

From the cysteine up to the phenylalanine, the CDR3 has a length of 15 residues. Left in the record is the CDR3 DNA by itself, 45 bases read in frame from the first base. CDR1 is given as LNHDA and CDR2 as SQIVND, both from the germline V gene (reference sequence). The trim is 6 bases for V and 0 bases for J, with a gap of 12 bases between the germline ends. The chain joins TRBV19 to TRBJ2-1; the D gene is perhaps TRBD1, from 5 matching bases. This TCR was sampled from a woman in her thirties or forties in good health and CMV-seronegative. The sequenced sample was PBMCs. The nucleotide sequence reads TGTGCCAGTAGGGAAACAGGAAGCTCCTACAATGAGCAGTTCTTC. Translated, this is CASRETGSSYNEQFF. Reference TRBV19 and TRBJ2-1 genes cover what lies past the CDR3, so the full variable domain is DGGITQSPKYLFRKEGQNVTLSCEQNLNHDAMYWYRQDPGQGLRLIYYSQIVNDFQKGDIAEGYSVSREKKESFPLTVTSAQKNPTAFYLCASRETGSSYNEQFFGPGTRLTVL.